This T cell receptor (beta chain) was obtained from a study of blood T cell repertoires in COVID-19. The overall study: The United States, Italy and Spain supplied acute and convalescent COVID-19 samples. Sources were T cells, B-cell-depleted T cells, or PBMCs; the material itself was cDNA or gDNA.

CDR1 and CDR2 from the germline V gene are MNHEY and SVGAGI. Unmatched junction bases numbered 7, after V lost 9 bases and J lost 2 bases. The CDR3 covers 13 residues. In the original analysis: Amplifying reference gene primers gave estimates of nucleated cell counts. Generated by immunoSEQ multiplex PCR, the TCRdb table keeps only in-frame clones and is missing some. That table furnishes V, J and clone size, whereas the DNA furnished D and trimming. The sample holds about 110,000 clones, approximately 81% seen once. The sequenced sample consisted of peripheral blood. This clonotype originated in a middle-aged man with acute or convalescent COVID-19. The rearrangement joins TRBV6-5 to TRBJ2-7; TRBD1 matches 7 bases. The CDR3 nucleotides read TGTGCCAGTTCGTGGACAGGACCCTACGAGCAGTACTTC. It translates to CASSWTGPYEQYF.